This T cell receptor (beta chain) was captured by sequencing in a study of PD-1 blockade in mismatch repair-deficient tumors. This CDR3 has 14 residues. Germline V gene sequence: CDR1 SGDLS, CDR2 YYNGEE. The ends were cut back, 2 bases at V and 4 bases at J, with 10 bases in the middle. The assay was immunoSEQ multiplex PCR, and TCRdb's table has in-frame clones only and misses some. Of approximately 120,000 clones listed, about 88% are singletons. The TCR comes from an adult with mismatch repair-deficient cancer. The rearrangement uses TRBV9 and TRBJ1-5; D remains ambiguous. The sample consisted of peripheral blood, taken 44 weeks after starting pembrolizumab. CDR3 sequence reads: CASSVGGWNQPQHF. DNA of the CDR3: TGTGCCAGCAGCGTTGGCGGATGGAATCAGCCCCAGCATTTT.